The next 23 T cell receptor beta chains were all read from a single sample in a study of T-cell reconstitution after alpha-beta-depleted transplantation in children. Using unique molecular identifiers, the investigators prepared the TCRbeta library. TCRdb re-derived calls from the PCR reads in MiXCR, one entry per CDR3 protein. The sample carries approximately 520,000 distinct CDR3 sequences, about an eighth recorded once. The material was PBMCs, mostly from graft donor cells, obtained 180 days after TCRalphabeta/CD19-depleted stem cell transplant. Source of these receptors: a female patient aged 2-9 years who had a stem cell transplant for aplastic anemia, so the T cells may come from the graft donor.

This clonotype was counted only a few times. The genes are TRBV6-1 and TRBJ2-7; 9 bases agree with TRBD2. CDR1 is MNHNS and CDR2 is SASEGT in the germline V gene. There are 15 residues in the CDR3. J gave up 3 bases and V 7 bases, and 10 bases lay outside the gene matches. The CDR3 region is CASTEDLAGNYEQYF. CDR3 nucleotides: TGTGCCAGCACCGAGGATCTAGCGGGGAACTACGAGCAGTACTTC.

The V gene is TRBV6-2 or TRBV6-3, the J gene TRBJ1-1; D may be TRBD1 (6 bases). Trimming removed 0 bases from V and 7 bases from J, with 12 bases in between. The length of the CDR3 is 14 residues. The germline CDR1 and CDR2 sequences are MNHEY and SVGEGT. The DNA of the CDR3 is TGTGCCAGCAGTTACTCGGGACATTTTATTGAAGCTTTCTTT. Translating it yields CASSYSGHFIEAFF.

J is TRBJ2-7 and V is TRBV5-1; D is undetermined. V lost 2 bases to trimming and J lost 5 bases, with 17 bases between them. Germline CDR1 is SGHRS and CDR2 is YFSETQ. The CDR3 extends over 15 amino acids. The CDR3 sequence is CASSLPTRIRDEQYF. Written as DNA, the CDR3 is TGCGCCAGCAGCTTACCGACTCGAATCCGCGACGAGCAGTACTTC.

This clonotype was seen a handful of times. The V gene is TRBV27, the J gene TRBJ2-2, with TRBD1 as a possible D gene (6 bases). The CDR3 spans 16 residues. Trimming took 4 bases from V and 1 from J, leaving 13 bases between them. Per the germline V gene, CDR1 is MNHEY and CDR2 is SMNVEV (reference sequence). The CDR3 spells CASSSQGPLNTGELFF. CDR3 in DNA: TGTGCCAGCAGTTCGCAGGGGCCGCTGAACACCGGGGAGCTGTTTTTT.

The sample holds a few counts of this clonotype. The chain has TRBV4-3 and TRBJ2-7; maybe TRBD2 (6 bases). Germline-derived CDR1 and CDR2 are LGHNA and YSLEER. Trimming pared 1 base from V and 2 bases from J, leaving 6 bases between. The CDR3 sequence is 13 residues long. The CDR3 coding sequence is TGCGCCAGCAGCCAAGGGGGGGCCTACGAGCAGTACTTC. The encoded protein is CASSQGGAYEQYF.

The chain employs TRBV6-4 and TRBJ2-3; D may match TRBD1 or TRBD2 (5 bases each). The V gene lost 2 bases and the J gene lost 0 bases, with 12 bases spanning the gap. The germline gives CDR1 MRHNA, CDR2 SNTAGT. The CDR3 covers 16 residues. Here the CDR3 DNA reads TGTGCCAGCAGTGACCCCGGGACGCCTAGCACAGATACGCAGTATTTT. This encodes CASSDPGTPSTDTQYF.

There are a few counts of this clonotype. The chain couples TRBV25-1 to TRBJ2-1, with 10 bases that match TRBD2. Germline V gene lookup returns CDR1 MGHDK and CDR2 SYGVNS. The CDR3 consists of 17 residues. After removal of 3 bases from V and 3 bases from J, the junction contained 8 bases not matched to a gene. CDR3 DNA sequence: TGTGCCAGCAGTGAGCCTGAAAGACTAGCGGGCTACAATGAGCAGTTCTTC. Its translation: CASSEPERLAGYNEQFF.

This clonotype was counted many times. The chain carries TRBV15 and TRBJ2-5; the match to TRBD1 covers 7 bases. Germline lookup yields CDR1 LNHNV and CDR2 YYDKDF (reference sequence). Losses at the gene ends were 0 bases for V and 1 base for J; bases not matched to a gene: 5. CDR3 length: 16 amino acids. CDR3 bases: TGTGCCACCAGCAGAGAGGCACAGGGGAGCCAAGAGACCCAGTACTTC. Translated: CATSREAQGSQETQYF.

This clonotype was seen only a few times. V is TRBV18 and J is TRBJ2-7; possibly TRBD1 for D (6 bases). Trimming pared 3 bases from V and 6 bases from J, leaving 12 bases between. The CDR3 contains 13 residues. CDR1 and CDR2 from the germline V gene are KGHSH and LQKENI. The CDR3 loop reads CASSPTPGVEQYF. CDR3 DNA: TGTGCCAGCTCACCTACCCCAGGGGTCGAGCAGTACTTC.

The chain is built from TRBV7-2 and TRBJ2-5; TRBD1 matches 7 bases. The CDR3 runs to 15 residues. Germline lookup yields CDR1 SGHTA and CDR2 FQGNSA. The V and J ends lost 2 bases and 2 bases, in that order; junction bases with no gene match: 5. The chain's CDR3 is CASSLRRDSQETQYF. DNA for the CDR3: TGTGCCAGCAGCTTAAGACGGGACAGTCAAGAGACCCAGTACTTC. The full variable domain, with the rest looked up from reference TRBV7-2 and TRBJ2-5, is GAGVSQSPSNKVTEKGKDVELRCDPISGHTALYWYRQSLGQGLEFLIYFQGNSAPDKSGLPSDRFSAERTGGSVSTLTIQRTQQEDSAVYLCASSLRRDSQETQYFGPGTRLLVL.

This chain links TRBV5-1 with TRBJ2-5, with a possible D match to TRBD2 (6 bases). CDR1 is SGHRS and CDR2 is YFSETQ in the germline V gene. V dropped 5 bases and J dropped 1 base, with 12 bases sitting between them. This CDR3 has 14 residues. The CDR3, as DNA: TGCGCCAGCAGACCCACGGGGGTCCAAGAGACCCAGTACTTC. It is translated as CASRPTGVQETQYF.

J is TRBJ2-4 and V is TRBV7-2, with TRBD2 as a possible D gene (5 bases). CDR3 length: 12 residues. Deletions cut 5 bases from V and 6 bases from J, with 8 bases between. The germline gives CDR1 SGHTA, CDR2 FQGNSA. The CDR3, as DNA: TGTGCCAGCAGCGAACGGGGAAACATTCAGTACTTC. This codes for CASSERGNIQYF.

This clonotype turned up a few times. The J gene is TRBJ2-7, the V gene TRBV7-9; D is tentatively TRBD1 or TRBD2 (5 bases each). Trimming shortened V by 5 bases and J by 1 base, and 12 bases separated the two germline ends. This CDR3 has 14 residues. Germline V CDR1 and CDR2: SEHNR, FQNEAQ (reference sequence). CDR3 sequence reads: CASSRTGRSYEQYV. CDR3 nucleotides: TGTGCCAGCAGCCGAACGGGACGTTCCTACGAGCAGTACGTC.

The gene calls are TRBV20-1 and TRBJ2-7, with a possible D match to TRBD2 (6 bases). V lost 6 bases and J lost 2, with 14 bases in between. The CDR3 totals 13 residues. CDR1 is DFQATT and CDR2 is SNEGSKA in the germline V gene (reference sequence). The CDR3 reads CSASGLSTYEQYF. The CDR3 DNA reads as TGCAGTGCCTCCGGACTATCTACCTACGAGCAGTACTTC.

This clonotype turned up a few times. The rearrangement joins TRBV6-5 to TRBJ2-2; tentatively, D is TRBD1 (6 bases). V dropped 2 bases and J dropped 4 bases, with 11 bases sitting between them. Germline-derived CDR1 and CDR2 are MNHEY and SVGAGI. This CDR3 has 15 amino acids. The CDR3 is CASSYVTGSTGELFF. CDR3 nucleotide sequence: TGTGCCAGCAGTTACGTAACAGGGAGCACCGGGGAGCTGTTTTTT.

This rearrangement joins TRBV2 to TRBJ2-3; D gene uncertain. CDR1 and CDR2 from the germline V gene are SNHLY and FYNNEI. The CDR3 runs to 13 residues. The germline V and J ends were trimmed by 8 bases and 0 bases, with 9 bases remaining between them. The CDR3 bases are TGTGCCAGCCGCACTGACAGCACAGATACGCAGTATTTT. It encodes CASRTDSTDTQYF.

The gene calls are TRBV12-3 or TRBV12-4 and TRBJ2-5; 7 nucleotides agree with TRBD1. V shed 5 bases and J 4 bases; nucleotides not matched to a gene: 13. The CDR3 extends over 16 amino acids. The CDR3 bases are TGTGCCAGCAGTCCCCTGGCCCGACAGGGAAGAGAGACCCAGTACTTC. This gives the protein CASSPLARQGRETQYF.

DNA of the CDR3: TGCGCCAGCAGCGCCCCCGGGACAGGGAACAATGAGCAGTTCTTC. Translated, it gives CASSAPGTGNNEQFF. The chain joins TRBV5-1 to TRBJ2-1, with 9 bases that match TRBD1. The CDR3 is 15 amino acids. The germline gives CDR1 SGHRS, CDR2 YFSETQ. V was clipped by 4 bases and J by 5 bases; unmatched bases: 7.

V is TRBV6-1 and J is TRBJ2-2; a possible D gene is TRBD1 (5 bases). Trimming shortened V by 7 bases and J by 2 bases, and 14 bases separated the two germline ends. Germline lookup yields CDR1 MNHNS and CDR2 SASEGT. This CDR3 contains 15 residues. CDR3 loop: CASIGAGRNTGELFF. The CDR3 DNA sequence: TGTGCCAGCATTGGGGCAGGGCGAAACACCGGGGAGCTGTTTTTT.

This clonotype came up a few times. The chain recombines TRBV5-5 with TRBJ2-7; D not certain. This CDR3 has 15 amino acids. Germline V gene data show CDR1 as SGHKS and CDR2 as YYEKEE (reference sequence). V dropped 0 bases and J dropped 2 bases, with 12 bases sitting between them. This CDR3 reads CASSLGSYDPYEQYV. The CDR3 DNA reads as TGTGCCAGCAGCTTGGGTAGCTATGACCCCTACGAGCAGTACGTC.

The J gene is TRBJ1-2, the V gene TRBV7-2; 7 bases are a match to TRBD1. CDR1 SGHTA and CDR2 FQGNSA come from the germline V gene. Unmatched junction bases numbered 8, after V lost 1 base and J lost 6 bases. This CDR3 spans 15 amino acids. Here the CDR3 reads CASSLGWAGGDGYTF. CDR3 sequence (DNA): TGTGCCAGCAGCTTAGGTTGGGCAGGGGGTGATGGCTACACCTTC.

The DNA for the CDR3 is TGCAGTGCTAGAGAAGGGGAACGGGGTAGTCATGGCTACACCTTC. The encoded protein is CSAREGERGSHGYTF. The chain recombines TRBV20-1 with TRBJ1-2; D might be TRBD1 (5 bases). The CDR3 has 15 amino acids. In germline, CDR1 is DFQATT, CDR2 SNEGSKA (reference sequence). V was cut by 0 bases and J by 6 bases, with 17 bases left in between.

There are a few counts of this clonotype. V usage is TRBV7-2 and J usage is TRBJ2-2; D not certain. CDR1 and CDR2 (germline): SGHTA, FQGNSA. The CDR3 is 16 residues long. Deletions cut 1 base from V and 2 bases from J, with 11 bases between. CDR3 sequence reads: CASSLEARLNTGELFF. Written as DNA, the CDR3 is TGTGCCAGCAGCTTAGAGGCCAGGTTAAACACCGGGGAGCTGTTTTTT.